Reported below is one T cell receptor (beta chain). Its antigen is not known. Per germline, CDR1 MNHNS and CDR2 SASEGT. The CDR3 totals 12 residues. With V trimmed by 8 bases and J by 4 bases, 4 bases remained unmatched. The data were obtained in a study of T cells in narcolepsy. Points from the study as a whole: Some memory CD4+ repertoires had no autoreactive clone sequences.

Sequencing was performed with immunoSEQ multiplex PCR; in TCRdb, only in-frame clones are kept and a portion is missing. The sample includes 25,000 to 35,000 clones, 70% to 80% seen only once; the top ten take approximately 1%. Sample: CD45RA- memory CD4+ T cells from PBMCs. The TCR was taken from a human donor with narcolepsy. The chain carries TRBV6-1 and TRBJ1-2; TRBD1 matches 7 bases. The DNA for the CDR3 is TGTGCCAGCGCGGGGACAGCCTATGGCTACACCTTC. Translating gives CASAGTAYGYTF.